The 27 T cell receptor beta chains presented below share a single source sample, sequenced in a study of blood T cells in healthy people across ages. A second PCR, run for about 6 to 11 cycles, used a sample-barcoded 5' primer plus a J-beta primer mix. TCRdb reprocessed the 5' RACE reads with MiXCR, giving one entry per CDR3 protein. The table lists about 1.4 million distinct CDR3 sequences, 59% of them singletons, with 6.5% to 8.5% in the top ten. The source material was blood. These receptors were collected from a man younger than 35 in good health.

The chain employs TRBV7-2 and TRBJ1-1; possibly TRBD1 for D (5 bases). Germline CDR1 SGHTA, CDR2 FQGNSA. Trimming shortened V by 4 bases and J by 6 bases, and 15 bases separated the two germline ends. There are 14 residues in the CDR3. The DNA of the CDR3 is TGTGCCAGCAGCTCGGGGCTTACCGGGGCTGAAGCTTTCTTT. Residues: CASSSGLTGAEAFF.

V usage is TRBV3-1 and J usage is TRBJ2-4; 10 positions match TRBD1. The better agreement between TRBJ2-7 and the DNA end casts doubt on the J call. Germline-derived CDR1 and CDR2 are LGHDT and YNNKEL (reference sequence). The length of the CDR3 is 17 residues. CDR3 coding DNA: TGTGCCAGCAGCCAAGATTTTTTACCGGGACAGGGGTACGAGCAGTACTTC. Translation gives CASSQDFLPGQGYEQYF.

The chain is built from TRBV21-1 and TRBJ2-2; the DNA was not used to check the table's D call, TRBD1. TRBV21-1 constitutes a pseudogene. CDR3 length equals 15 residues. The CDR3 DNA sequence: TGTGCCAGCAGCTTCCGGGACAGGGTCACCGGGGAGCTGTTTTTT. Translation: CASSFRDRVTGELFF.

The chain couples TRBV7-9 to TRBJ1-4; D is unclear. The CDR3 length is 14 residues. Trimming took off 5 bases at V and 7 bases at J, with 14 bases between the two ends. Per germline, CDR1 SEHNR and CDR2 FQNEAQ (reference sequence). CDR3 nucleotide sequence: TGTGCCAGCAGCCCTGAGAACCCTGGTGAAAAACTGTTTTTT. This encodes CASSPENPGEKLFF.

This chain uses TRBV27 with TRBJ1-1; no reliable D call. V was trimmed by 9 bases and J by 2 bases, leaving 16 bases between them. The germline V gene has CDR1 MNHEY and CDR2 SMNVEV (reference sequence). The CDR3 covers 14 residues. In DNA form, the CDR3 reads TGTGCCAGTAACTTTGGTCCGGAAAACACTGAAGCTTTCTTT. Translation: CASNFGPENTEAFF.

The chain is built from TRBV28 and TRBJ2-5, with TRBD2 matching over 7 bases. The J call may be incorrect, as the DNA end agrees better with TRBJ2-7. The CDR3 loop spans 15 amino acids. Germline V gene sequence: CDR1 MDHEN, CDR2 SYDVKM. CDR3 DNA sequence: TGTGCCAGCAGTTTTCCGGGGGGAGGCCCCTACGAGCAGTACTTC. Translated: CASSFPGGGPYEQYF.

This chain connects TRBV2 to TRBJ2-3, with D perhaps assigned TRBD1 or TRBD2 (7 bases each). Germline-derived CDR1 and CDR2 are SNHLY and FYNNEI. The CDR3 covers 17 residues. V shed 4 bases and J shed 1 base, with 18 bases lying between them. CDR3 loop: CASSVLQGEGGTDTQYF. The CDR3 nucleotides read TGTGCCAGCAGTGTCCTCCAGGGGGAGGGCGGCACAGATACGCAGTATTTT.

This sequence joins TRBV4-1 and TRBJ2-3, with TRBD1 as a possible D gene (6 bases). Germline V gene sequence: CDR1 MGHRA, CDR2 YSYEKL. The V end was cut by 6 bases, the J end by 2 bases, with 18 bases between. The CDR3 has 16 amino acids. The CDR3 region is CASRREGGPTTDTQYF. CDR3 DNA: TGCGCCAGCAGACGGGAAGGGGGACCAACCACAGATACGCAGTATTTT.

There are a few counts of this clonotype. This chain connects TRBV24-1 to TRBJ2-1; no firm D call. V was trimmed by 3 bases and J by 4 bases, leaving 6 bases between them. CDR1 and CDR2 from the germline V gene are KGHDR and SFDVKD. This CDR3 comprises 13 residues. The CDR3 bases are TGTGCCACCAGTGATCCTGGTTACAATGAGCAGTTCTTC. This translates into CATSDPGYNEQFF.

The chain joins TRBV7-2 to TRBJ1-1, with D unresolved. V lost 5 bases and J lost 5, with 15 bases in between. This CDR3 has 14 amino acids. Germline lookup yields CDR1 SGHTA and CDR2 FQGNSA. CDR3 bases: TGTGCCAGCAGCCCTGAGTTTGATTTGACTGAAGCTTTCTTT. Encoded protein: CASSPEFDLTEAFF.

The CDR3 bases are TGCAGTGCTAGAGATACTGCGACGGCGTCTCGGAAACTGTTTTTT. It specifies CSARDTATASRKLFF. This sequence joins TRBV20-1 and TRBJ1-4, with unresolved D. V was clipped by 0 bases and J by 11 bases, with 19 bases between them. The germline V gene encodes CDR1 DFQATT and CDR2 SNEGSKA (reference sequence). There are 15 residues in the CDR3.

This clonotype has more than one count but fewer than ten. The chain uses TRBV20-1 and TRBJ2-4, with 7 positions matching TRBD2. The J call may be wrong; the DNA end is better matched by TRBJ2-7. Germline V gene lookup returns CDR1 DFQATT and CDR2 SNEGSKA (reference sequence). The CDR3 has 15 amino acids. The CDR3: CSARAVAGESHEQYF. CDR3 coding DNA: TGCAGTGCTAGAGCTGTAGCGGGCGAATCCCACGAGCAGTACTTC.

This clonotype was counted only a few times. The genes are TRBV29-1 and TRBJ2-1; 8 bases line up with TRBD2. The DNA end favors TRBJ2-7, so the J call may be wrong. CDR1 and CDR2 (germline): SQVTM, ANQGSEA. The CDR3 loop spans 14 amino acids. The CDR3 protein is CSVPSGSSYNEQYF. The CDR3 region has the DNA TGCAGCGTTCCGAGCGGGAGCTCCTACAATGAGCAGTACTTC.

The V gene is TRBV20-1, the J gene TRBJ2-5, with D maybe TRBD2 (6 bases). The length of the CDR3 is 11 residues. The germline gives CDR1 DFQATT, CDR2 SNEGSKA (reference sequence). Trimming pared 8 bases from V and 3 bases from J, leaving 10 bases between. CDR3 coding DNA: TGCAGTTGCGGGGTGAAAGAGACCCAGTACTTC. Its translation is CSCGVKETQYF.

This clonotype was counted between two and nine times. The genes are TRBV29-1 and TRBJ1-2; 8 nucleotides match TRBD1. This CDR3 has 13 residues. Losses at the gene ends were 6 bases for V and 3 bases for J; bases not matched to a gene: 6. Germline CDR1 and CDR2: SQVTM and ANQGSEA. The CDR3 spells CSVGQGSDYGYTF. The DNA for the CDR3 is TGCAGCGTCGGACAGGGAAGCGACTATGGCTACACCTTC.

The chain is built from TRBV4-3 and TRBJ1-3; no firm D call. Germline V gives CDR1 LGHNA, CDR2 YSLEER. There are 14 residues in the CDR3. Trimming stripped 4 bases from V and 0 bases from J, with 7 bases between. The CDR3 coding sequence is TGCGCCAGCAGCCCCGCACGCTCTGGAAACACCATATATTTT. Its protein is CASSPARSGNTIYF.

The CDR3 nucleotides read TGCAGTGCTTACAAATTAGGACAGGCCAATCAGCCCCAGCATTTT. It specifies CSAYKLGQANQPQHF. This chain joins TRBV20-1 and TRBJ1-5; 7 bases are a match to TRBD1. Per the germline V gene, CDR1 is DFQATT and CDR2 is SNEGSKA (reference sequence). The junction had 10 bases not matched to a gene; V was cut back by 5 bases and J by 3 bases. The CDR3 runs 15 residues.

The CDR3 region has the DNA TGTGCCAGCAGTTTGGGGACGGAGAATCCACCCCTCCACTTT. Translating gives CASSLGTENPPLHF. This rearrangement joins TRBV12-3 or TRBV12-4 to TRBJ1-6, with a weak D call TRBD1 (5 bases). V lost 3 bases and J lost 11, with 14 bases in between. There are 14 residues in the CDR3.

The chain joins TRBV9 to TRBJ2-5; D not resolved. Looked up from germline, CDR1 is SGDLS and CDR2 is YYNGEE. The CDR3 covers 13 residues. Trimming cost V 4 bases and J 1 base, with 8 bases left between them. The CDR3 DNA sequence: TGTGCCAGCAGCCCTGCTCCCCAAGAGACCCAGTACTTC. This sequence encodes CASSPAPQETQYF.

This clonotype was counted a few times. V usage is TRBV2 and J usage is TRBJ2-5; perhaps TRBD2 as D (6 bases). Judging by the DNA end, TRBJ2-7 fits better; the J call may be wrong. The germline gives CDR1 SNHLY, CDR2 FYNNEI. The CDR3 consists of 15 residues. CDR3 sequence (DNA): TGTGCCAGCACTGACCCAAGGACTACCATTGACGAGCAGTACTTC. This encodes CASTDPRTTIDEQYF.

The chain carries TRBV6-5 and TRBJ2-7; D is perhaps TRBD1 or TRBD2 (5 bases each). Trimming shortened V by 6 bases and J by 4 bases, and 19 bases separated the two germline ends. CDR3 length equals 15 residues. The germline gives CDR1 MNHEY, CDR2 SVGAGI. CDR3 coding DNA: TGTGCCAGCAGCTCCCCCGGGGCCCTTTCTTACGAGCAGTACTTC. Protein product: CASSSPGALSYEQYF.

The CDR3 DNA reads TGTGCCACCAGCATCCCTAGCGGGGGCAACGAGCAGTACTTC. The encoded protein is CATSIPSGGNEQYF. This rearrangement joins TRBV15 to TRBJ2-5; 10 bases map to TRBD2. The J call may be wrong; the DNA end is better matched by TRBJ2-7. The CDR3 loop spans 14 amino acids. CDR1 is LNHNV and CDR2 is YYDKDF in the germline V gene (reference sequence).

The chain links TRBV20-1 to TRBJ2-6; D is possibly TRBD1 (5 bases). From germline, CDR1 is DFQATT and CDR2 SNEGSKA (reference sequence). V was pared by 6 bases and J by 0 bases, with 21 bases between. This CDR3 has 18 amino acids. CDR3 region: CSARRKGILRSGANVLTF. The DNA for the CDR3 is TGCAGTGCCCGAAGGAAGGGGATCCTTCGCTCTGGGGCCAACGTCCTGACTTTC.

This clonotype was seen more than once but under ten times. CDR3 protein: CASSQIHEQYF. CDR3 coding DNA: TGTGCCAGCAGCCAGATCCACGAGCAGTACTTC. The V gene is TRBV12-3 or TRBV12-4, the J gene TRBJ2-7; D gene uncertain. V was pared by 6 bases and J by 5 bases, with 8 bases between. CDR3 length: 11 residues.

This sequence joins TRBV7-2 and TRBJ2-4; tentative D call: TRBD2 (6 bases). The CDR3 loop spans 14 amino acids. Germline V gene sequence: CDR1 SGHTA, CDR2 FQGNSA. Deletions cut 4 bases from V and 5 bases from J, with 12 bases between. The CDR3 DNA follows: TGTGCCAGCAGCTCAGCGGGCCCGGAAAACATTCAGTACTTC. Protein: CASSSAGPENIQYF.

V usage is TRBV12-3 or TRBV12-4 and J usage is TRBJ2-5, with unresolved D. The V end lost 1 base, the J end lost 4 bases, and 10 bases lay between the germline ends. The CDR3 has 14 amino acids. In DNA form, the CDR3 reads TGTGCCAGCAGTTTAGAGTCTCTGGGAGAGACCCAGTACTTC. Its protein product is CASSLESLGETQYF.

The CDR3 region has the DNA TGTGCCAGCAGTTTATTGGGGGCCTCCGGGGAGCTGTTTTTT. Residues: CASSLLGASGELFF. The chain couples TRBV12-3 or TRBV12-4 to TRBJ2-2; a possible D gene is TRBD1 (6 bases). V was clipped by 2 bases and J by 6 bases, with 10 bases between them. The CDR3 totals 14 residues.